This T cell receptor (beta chain) appears in the sequencing data of a study of T-cell memory formation after mild COVID-19. General observations from the study: Later expanders leaned toward CD4+, whereas clones contracting from day 15 to 85 were balanced CD4/CD8. CD4+ contracting clones were mainly CM and EM; CD8+ ones, EMRA. Confirmation of SARS-CoV-2 specificity was lacking for second-wave clones peaking day 37.

Details on this clonotype: Its antigen remains unknown.

V was clipped by 0 bases and J by 0 bases, with 9 bases between them. The CDR3 has 16 residues. Germline CDR1 and CDR2: SEHNR and FQNEAQ (reference sequence). TCRdb re-derived calls from the 5' RACE reads in MiXCR, one entry per CDR3 protein. The table lists some 260,000 distinct CDR3 sequences, around 17% of them singletons, with around 3.4% in the top ten. The specimen was PBMCs or a T cell subset sorted from them (not recorded which). This TCR was sampled from a man aged 18 to 35 who had mild COVID-19 (a few samples of this study predate the infection). Cell type and time point are not known. The V call is TRBV7-9, the J call TRBJ1-3; D is uncertain. The CDR3 DNA reads as TGTGCCAGCAGCTTAGCTAACTTATCCTCTGGAAACACCATATATTTT. It yields the protein CASSLANLSSGNTIYF.